The 25 T cell receptor beta chains given below trace back to one sample, sequenced in a study of beta chain features in type 1 diabetes. Notes on the study in general: Among patients with Type 1 diabetes, TCRB CDR3s were moderately but significantly shorter in every one of the four CD4+ subsets.

For these receptors, no antigen is known. Expressed TCRB transcripts got sequenced, as all isolated RNA was reverse transcribed. TCRdb keeps only in-frame clones here, not all; method: immunoSEQ multiplex PCR. The sample consists of a few hundred thousand clones, less than 15% of them appearing once. Material for sequencing was naive CD4+ T cells from blood. The receptors were gathered from a woman between 18 and 29 years old with type 1 diabetes.

The chain joins TRBV7-2 to TRBJ1-2; TRBD1 matches 8 bases. In germline, CDR1 is SGHTA, CDR2 FQGNSA. The V gene end was trimmed by 4 bases and the J gene end by 8 bases; junction bases not matched to a gene: 9. The CDR3 loop spans 14 amino acids. The DNA of the CDR3 is TGTGCCAGCAGCTCCCTGGACAGGGAGGGCGGCTACACCTTC. Translation: CASSSLDREGGYTF.

J is TRBJ2-1 and V is TRBV7-2; no definite D call. V shed 5 bases and J shed 5 bases, with 13 bases lying between them. This CDR3 has 14 residues. CDR1 and CDR2 from the germline V gene are SGHTA and FQGNSA. CDR3 bases: TGTGCCAGCAGCCCAAACCGTCTAGACAATGAGCAGTTCTTC. Translating gives CASSPNRLDNEQFF.

This clone has only a few counts. The V and J genes are TRBV29-1 and TRBJ1-5, with 9 positions matching TRBD1. Germline V gene sequence: CDR1 SQVTM, CDR2 ANQGSEA. This CDR3 spans 12 amino acids. V dropped 7 bases and J dropped 5; count of bases not matched to a gene: 3. The CDR3: CSAWDRDQPQHF. CDR3 DNA: TGCAGCGCCTGGGACAGGGATCAGCCCCAGCATTTT.

The table lists this clone with a few counts. The V and J genes are TRBV29-1 and TRBJ1-1; D is uncertain. Germline V gene data show CDR1 as SQVTM and CDR2 as ANQGSEA. The V end lost 4 bases, the J end lost 2 bases, and 11 bases lay between the germline ends. CDR3 length equals 13 residues. The CDR3 DNA reads TGCAGCGTTGTTCGGACTTTTAACACTGAAGCTTTCTTT. Translated, it gives CSVVRTFNTEAFF. Looking up the rest from reference TRBV29-1 and TRBJ1-1 gives the full variable domain: SAVISQKPSRDICQRGTSLTIQCQVDSQVTMMFWYRQQPGQSLTLIATANQGSEATYESGFVIDKFPISRPNLTFSTLTVSNMSPEDSSIYLCSVVRTFNTEAFFGQGTRLTVV.

The rearrangement joins TRBV7-9 to TRBJ2-5; 8 nucleotides agree with TRBD2. The CDR3 is 15 residues long. Germline CDR1 is SEHNR and CDR2 is FQNEAQ (reference sequence). The V gene end was trimmed by 5 bases and the J gene end by 4 bases; junction bases not matched to a gene: 9. CDR3 residues: CASSPPGGPLETQYF. The CDR3 DNA follows: TGTGCCAGCAGCCCACCGGGGGGGCCCCTAGAGACCCAGTACTTC.

V usage is TRBV18 and J usage is TRBJ1-5, with D hard to call. The CDR3 contains 14 residues. Germline CDR1 KGHSH, CDR2 LQKENI. The V end was cut by 5 bases, the J end by 2 bases, with 10 bases between. The CDR3 DNA sequence: TGTGCCAGCTCATCAGTCGGGGGCAATCAGCCCCAGCATTTT. Encoded protein: CASSSVGGNQPQHF. The variable domain in full, completed from reference TRBV18 and TRBJ1-5, reads NAGVMQNPRHLVRRRGQEARLRCSPMKGHSHVYWYRQLPEEGLKFMVYLQKENIIDESGMPKERFSAEFPKEGPSILRIQQVVRGDSAAYFCASSSVGGNQPQHFGDGTRLSIL.

J is TRBJ2-4 and V is TRBV4-2; TRBD1 might be the D (6 bases). The ends were cut back, 0 bases at V and 8 bases at J, with 14 bases in the middle. This CDR3 is built from 15 residues. Per the germline V gene, CDR1 is LGHNA and CDR2 is YNFKEQ. The CDR3 sequence: CASSQEGQGRDIQYF. The CDR3 bases are TGTGCCAGCAGCCAAGAAGGGCAGGGGCGGGACATTCAGTACTTC.

The chain uses TRBV7-2 and TRBJ2-5; TRBD2 aligns across 15 bases. This CDR3 region has 16 residues. Germline values: CDR1 SGHTA, CDR2 FQGNSA. V was clipped by 5 bases and J by 5 bases; unmatched bases: 6. The CDR3 is CASSRTSGRAGETQYF. CDR3 DNA sequence: TGTGCCAGCAGCCGGACTAGCGGGAGGGCGGGGGAGACCCAGTACTTC. The variable domain in full, completed from reference TRBV7-2 and TRBJ2-5, reads GAGVSQSPSNKVTEKGKDVELRCDPISGHTALYWYRQSLGQGLEFLIYFQGNSAPDKSGLPSDRFSAERTGGSVSTLTIQRTQQEDSAVYLCASSRTSGRAGETQYFGPGTRLLVL.

In this sample, this clone turned up a few times. The V gene is TRBV28, the J gene TRBJ1-2, with TRBD1 matching over 11 bases. Germline loops: CDR1 MDHEN, CDR2 SYDVKM. V was clipped by 4 bases and J by 4 bases; unmatched bases: 14. The CDR3 runs to 18 residues. CDR3 sequence reads: CASSSIRTGGFGIYGYTF. The CDR3 DNA is TGTGCCAGCAGTTCCATACGGACAGGGGGCTTCGGAATCTATGGCTACACCTTC.

CDR3 nucleotides: TGTGCCAGCAGGGCTGATACGCAGTATTTT. Its protein is CASRADTQYF. This chain uses TRBV6-5 with TRBJ2-3; D is ambiguous. Germline V lookup: CDR1 MNHEY, CDR2 SVGAGI. Trimming removed 6 bases from V and 6 bases from J, with 4 bases in between. There are 10 residues in the CDR3.

This clone has more than one count but fewer than ten. Other DNA sequences in this specimen translate into the identical CDR3. V usage is TRBV7-9 and J usage is TRBJ2-3, with TRBD2 as a possible D gene (6 bases). V lost 1 base to trimming and J lost 2 bases, with 7 bases between them. Germline-derived CDR1 and CDR2 are SEHNR and FQNEAQ (reference sequence). This CDR3 is 14 amino acids long. The CDR3 loop reads CASSLGGITDTQYF. CDR3 coding DNA: TGTGCCAGCAGCTTAGGCGGGATCACAGATACGCAGTATTTT.

This CDR3 is CASTTAGGLARNEQFF. CDR3 nucleotides: TGTGCCAGCACCACCGCCGGAGGACTAGCGCGCAATGAGCAGTTCTTC. This rearrangement joins TRBV7-2 to TRBJ2-1; 9 nucleotides match TRBD2. V was pared by 7 bases and J by 6 bases, with 13 bases of the junction left unmatched. CDR1 and CDR2 (germline): SGHTA, FQGNSA. The CDR3 runs 16 residues.

This clone was counted only a few times. CDR3 nucleotides: TGTGCTAGTGGTTTGGTATATGCAGATACGCAGTATTTT. It is translated as CASGLVYADTQYF. The gene calls are TRBV12-5 and TRBJ2-3; the D is unclear. Per germline, CDR1 LGHNT and CDR2 FRNRAP. V was cut by 0 bases and J by 4 bases, with 5 bases left in between. This CDR3 spans 13 amino acids.

This clone was seen a handful of times. The rearrangement joins TRBV11-3 to TRBJ2-3; no clear D. Germline V gives CDR1 SGHNT, CDR2 YENEEA. With 1 base removed from V and 2 bases from J, the gap between germline ends came to 13 bases. The CDR3 is 16 residues long. This CDR3 reads CASSLGLERSTDTQYF. CDR3 DNA sequence: TGTGCCAGCAGCTTAGGACTCGAACGATCCACAGATACGCAGTATTTT.

The V call is TRBV18, the J call TRBJ2-7; D may be TRBD1 (5 bases). CDR1 is KGHSH, CDR2 LQKENI, per germline. The CDR3 loop spans 13 amino acids. V was clipped by 3 bases and J by 7 bases, with 13 bases between them. CDR3 loop: CASSPNGQGEQYV. The DNA for the CDR3 is TGTGCCAGCTCACCCAACGGACAAGGTGAGCAGTACGTC.

This sequence joins TRBV28 and TRBJ2-1, with 7 nucleotides matching TRBD2. The V segment lost 6 bases and the J segment 0 bases; nucleotides outside the gene matches: 8. The CDR3 consists of 16 residues. The germline gives CDR1 MDHEN, CDR2 SYDVKM. DNA of the CDR3: TGTGCCAGCAGATCTAGCGGAATAAGCTCCTACAATGAGCAGTTCTTC. Translated, it gives CASRSSGISSYNEQFF.

The rearrangement joins TRBV6-1 to TRBJ2-1; D might be TRBD2 (5 bases). Trimming removed 2 bases at V and 0 bases at J, with 11 bases between. Germline V gene data show CDR1 as MNHNS and CDR2 as SASEGT. The CDR3 is made up of 16 amino acids. CDR3 region: CASSEFWAGSYNEQFF. The CDR3 DNA reads as TGTGCCAGCAGTGAATTTTGGGCGGGCTCCTACAATGAGCAGTTCTTC.

J is TRBJ2-3 and V is TRBV28, with a possible D match to TRBD2 (5 bases). This CDR3 has 12 amino acids. V gave up 6 bases and J gave up 5 bases, with 9 bases separating them. Germline V gives CDR1 MDHEN, CDR2 SYDVKM. DNA for the CDR3: TGTGCCAGCAGCGAGGGATTAGATACGCAGTATTTT. This codes for CASSEGLDTQYF.

As regards this clone: Other DNA variants within this sample encode the same CDR3. The chain couples TRBV12-5 to TRBJ2-1, with D tentatively TRBD2 (6 bases). Per the germline V gene, CDR1 is LGHNT and CDR2 is FRNRAP. Trimming cost V 1 base and J 3 bases, with 10 bases left between them. This CDR3 is built from 15 residues. The CDR3 sequence: CASGLGLADYNEQFF. DNA for the CDR3: TGTGCTAGTGGTTTGGGATTAGCGGACTACAATGAGCAGTTCTTC.

The rearrangement joins TRBV27 to TRBJ2-7; D gene ambiguous. This CDR3 is 12 amino acids long. V dropped 9 bases and J dropped 3 bases, with 12 bases sitting between them. From germline, CDR1 is MNHEY and CDR2 SMNVEV (reference sequence). The CDR3 DNA is TGTGCCAGAGCCCTGTGGGACTACGAGCAGTACGTC. Translation gives CARALWDYEQYV.

This clone was detected a few times. The chain recombines TRBV7-2 with TRBJ2-7; 11 bases agree with TRBD2. The CDR3 length is 16 residues. V lost 7 bases and J lost 5; bases outside the gene matches: 13. Germline lookup yields CDR1 SGHTA and CDR2 FQGNSA. The DNA for the CDR3 is TGTGCCAGCACCATTAGCGGGAGGGCCTGGGATCACGAGCAGTACGTC. Protein: CASTISGRAWDHEQYV.

J is TRBJ2-1 and V is TRBV7-9; maybe TRBD1 (6 bases). The V end lost 0 bases, the J end lost 0 bases, and 9 bases lay between the germline ends. CDR1 is SEHNR and CDR2 is FQNEAQ in the germline V gene (reference sequence). The CDR3 is made up of 16 amino acids. CDR3 coding DNA: TGTGCCAGCAGCTTAGCGGGGGCCTACTCCTACAATGAGCAGTTCTTC. It yields the protein CASSLAGAYSYNEQFF.

This clone was observed a few times. The gene calls are TRBV9 and TRBJ2-1, with 7 bases aligning to TRBD2. The J segment lost 9 bases and the V segment lost 2 bases, leaving 8 bases of the junction unmatched. The germline V gene encodes CDR1 SGDLS and CDR2 YYNGEE. This CDR3 is 14 amino acids long. CDR3 in DNA: TGTGCCAGCAGCGTTCTAGCGGCACGGGGTGAGCAGTTCTTC. It encodes CASSVLAARGEQFF.

This clone was found a few times. The chain joins TRBV14 to TRBJ1-1, with no clear D. CDR3 length: 13 residues. Trimming shortened V by 5 bases and J by 1 base, and 8 bases separated the two germline ends. CDR1 is SGHDN and CDR2 is FVKESK in the germline V gene. The chain's CDR3 is CASSFHSNTEAFF. The CDR3 nucleotides read TGTGCCAGCAGCTTCCACTCGAACACTGAAGCTTTCTTT.

This clone was picked up a small number of times. The chain combines TRBV2 with TRBJ2-3; D uncertain. Germline V lookup: CDR1 SNHLY, CDR2 FYNNEI. This CDR3 is built from 12 residues. V was shortened by 4 bases and J by 13 bases, with 15 bases between the two germline ends. The CDR3 loop is CASSGSSPSEYF. The CDR3 DNA is TGTGCCAGCAGTGGTAGTAGCCCTTCGGAGTATTTT.